This T cell receptor (beta chain) was captured in a study of blood T cell repertoires in COVID-19. Study information: T cells, B-cell-depleted T cells, or PBMCs provided the cDNA or gDNA that served as material.

Germline CDR1 KGHDR, CDR2 SFDVKD. The junction had 5 bases not matched to a gene; V was cut back by 0 bases and J by 7 bases. The CDR3 runs to 15 residues. As handled by the study authors: The assay estimated nucleated cells by amplifying reference gene primers. Using immunoSEQ multiplex PCR, the repertoire was profiled, and TCRdb retains in-frame clones only, with some absent. The V and J calls and clone size are taken from that table; D and trimming were inferred from the DNA. The repertoire has tens of thousands of clones, 91% of them found once; the top ten carry under 2.5%. This clonotype was obtained from a woman between 45 and 60 years old in a cohort sampled during active COVID-19. The genes are TRBV24-1 and TRBJ2-4; 7 nucleotides agree with TRBD2. The sequencing input was peripheral blood. In DNA, the CDR3 is TGTGCCACCAGTGATTTGAGGGCGGGAGAGAACATTCAGTACTTC. This codes for CATSDLRAGENIQYF.